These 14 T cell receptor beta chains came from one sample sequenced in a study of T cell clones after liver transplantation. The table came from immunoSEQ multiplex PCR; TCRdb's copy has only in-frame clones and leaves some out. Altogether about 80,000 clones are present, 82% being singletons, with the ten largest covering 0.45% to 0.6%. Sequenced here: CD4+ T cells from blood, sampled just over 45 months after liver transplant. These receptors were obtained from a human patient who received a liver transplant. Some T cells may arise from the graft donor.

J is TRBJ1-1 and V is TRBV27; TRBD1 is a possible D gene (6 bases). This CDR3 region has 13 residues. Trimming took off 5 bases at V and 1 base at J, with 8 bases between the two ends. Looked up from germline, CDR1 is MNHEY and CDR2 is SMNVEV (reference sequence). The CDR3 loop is CASSLGGNTEAFF. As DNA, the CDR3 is TGTGCCAGCAGTCTAGGGGGGAACACTGAAGCTTTCTTT.

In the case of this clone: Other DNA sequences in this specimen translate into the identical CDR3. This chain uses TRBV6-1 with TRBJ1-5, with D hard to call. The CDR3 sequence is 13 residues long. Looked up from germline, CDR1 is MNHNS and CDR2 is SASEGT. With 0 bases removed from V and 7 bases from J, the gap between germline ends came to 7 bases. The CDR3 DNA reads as TGTGCCAGCAGTGAAGCGCGTCCACAGCCCCAGCATTTT. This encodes CASSEARPQPQHF.

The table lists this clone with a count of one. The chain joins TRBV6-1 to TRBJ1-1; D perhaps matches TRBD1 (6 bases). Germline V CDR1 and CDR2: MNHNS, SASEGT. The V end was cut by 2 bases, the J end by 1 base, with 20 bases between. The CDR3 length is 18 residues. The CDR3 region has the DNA TGTGCCAGCAGTGAAATAAGGGGGGCGGCAGGAGAGAACACTGAAGCTTTCTTT. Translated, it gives CASSEIRGAAGENTEAFF.

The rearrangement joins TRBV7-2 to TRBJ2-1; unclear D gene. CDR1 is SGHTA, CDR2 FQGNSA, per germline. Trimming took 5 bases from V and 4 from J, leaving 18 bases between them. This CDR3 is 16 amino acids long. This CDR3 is CASSLRPPRSYNEQFF. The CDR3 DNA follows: TGTGCCAGCAGCCTACGACCCCCAAGGTCTTACAATGAGCAGTTCTTC.

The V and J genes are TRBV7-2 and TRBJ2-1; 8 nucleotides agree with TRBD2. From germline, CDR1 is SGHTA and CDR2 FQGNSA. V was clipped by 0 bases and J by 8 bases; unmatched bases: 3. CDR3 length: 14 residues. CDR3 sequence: CASSLAASGYEQFF. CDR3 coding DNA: TGTGCCAGCAGCTTAGCGGCTAGCGGGTATGAGCAGTTCTTC.

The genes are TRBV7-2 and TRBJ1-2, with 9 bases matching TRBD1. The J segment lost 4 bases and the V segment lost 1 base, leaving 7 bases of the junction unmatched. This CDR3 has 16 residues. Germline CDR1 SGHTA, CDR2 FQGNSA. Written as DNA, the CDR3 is TGTGCCAGCAGCTTAGGATCCCGGACAGGGGTCTATGGCTACACCTTC. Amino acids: CASSLGSRTGVYGYTF.

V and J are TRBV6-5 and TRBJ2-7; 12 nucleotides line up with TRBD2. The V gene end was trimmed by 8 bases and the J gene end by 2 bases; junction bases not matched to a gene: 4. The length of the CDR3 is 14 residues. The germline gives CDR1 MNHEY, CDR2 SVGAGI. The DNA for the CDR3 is TGTGCCAGCCTCCTAGCGGGAGGGACCTACGAGCAGTACTTC. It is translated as CASLLAGGTYEQYF.

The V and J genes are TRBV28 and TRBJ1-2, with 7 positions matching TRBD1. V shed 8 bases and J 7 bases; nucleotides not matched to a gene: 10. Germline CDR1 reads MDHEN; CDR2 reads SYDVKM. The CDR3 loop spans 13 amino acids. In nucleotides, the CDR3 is TGTGCCAGCCTCAAGACAGGGCGGCTTGGCTACACCTTC. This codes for CASLKTGRLGYTF.

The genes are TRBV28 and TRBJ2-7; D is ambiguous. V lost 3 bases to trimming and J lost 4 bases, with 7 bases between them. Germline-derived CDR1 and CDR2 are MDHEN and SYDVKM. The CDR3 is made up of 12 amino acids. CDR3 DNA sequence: TGTGCCAGCAGTTTGCTAGGATACGAGCAGTACTTC. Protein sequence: CASSLLGYEQYF.

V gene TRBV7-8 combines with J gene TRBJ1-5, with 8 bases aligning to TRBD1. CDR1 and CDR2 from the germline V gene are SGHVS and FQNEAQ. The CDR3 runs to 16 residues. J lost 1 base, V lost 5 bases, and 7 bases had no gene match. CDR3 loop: CASSPLTGGSNQPQHF. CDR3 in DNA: TGTGCCAGCAGCCCCCTTACAGGGGGAAGCAATCAGCCCCAGCATTTT.

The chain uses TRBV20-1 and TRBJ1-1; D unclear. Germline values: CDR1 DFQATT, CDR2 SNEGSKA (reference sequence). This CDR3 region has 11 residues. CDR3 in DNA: TGCTCTTACCGGGGGAACACTGAAGCTTTCTTT. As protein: CSYRGNTEAFF.

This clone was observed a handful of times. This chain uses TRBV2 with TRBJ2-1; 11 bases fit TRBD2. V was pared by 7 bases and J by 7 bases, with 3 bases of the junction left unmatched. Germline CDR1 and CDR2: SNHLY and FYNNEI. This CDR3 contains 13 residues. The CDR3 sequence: CASNRLAGNEQFF. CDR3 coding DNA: TGTGCCAGCAACCGACTAGCGGGGAATGAGCAGTTCTTC.

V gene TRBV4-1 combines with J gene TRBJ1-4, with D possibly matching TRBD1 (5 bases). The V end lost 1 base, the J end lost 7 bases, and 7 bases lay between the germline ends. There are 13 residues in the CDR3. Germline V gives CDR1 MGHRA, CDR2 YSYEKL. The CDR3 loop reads CASSQVRGEKLFF. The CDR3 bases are TGCGCCAGCAGCCAAGTAAGGGGTGAAAAACTGTTTTTT.

The DNA for the CDR3 is TGCGCCAGCAGCCAAAGGCGCTTGAGGGATGGGGGACGGGACACTGAAGCTTTCTTT. It yields the protein CASSQRRLRDGGRDTEAFF. The chain couples TRBV4-1 to TRBJ1-1; D may be TRBD1 (5 bases). Germline lookup yields CDR1 MGHRA and CDR2 YSYEKL. This CDR3 spans 19 amino acids. Trimming took 2 bases from V and 3 from J, leaving 25 bases between them.